This T cell receptor (beta chain) originates from a study of shared clonotypes between healthy human individuals. Study-wide findings and caveats: Generally, estimated richness proved larger in naive subsets than it did in memory subsets.

About this clone: Its target is not known.

The CDR3 is 18 amino acids. After removal of 3 bases from V and 0 bases from J, the junction contained 11 bases not matched to a gene. The germline gives CDR1 SGHTA, CDR2 FQGNSA. The assay used deep level. Replicate PCRs run on sorted subsets employed approximately 0.2 ug DNA, roughly 30,000 T cell genomes. Clones were read by immunoSEQ multiplex PCR, and TCRdb kept only the in-frame ones, dropping some. The sample consists of 1,400,000 or so clones, just under 99% of them appearing once. Sequenced material: naive CD4+ T cells sorted from blood. Subset denoted: CD45RA+ positively selected. This rearrangement joins TRBV7-2 to TRBJ2-7; 10 bases are shared with TRBD2. The sequence derives from a man in his thirties or forties in good health. The CDR3 DNA follows: TGTGCCAGCAGCTTTTTCAGGGGTGCTAGCGGGAGCTCCTACGAGCAGTACTTC. Translated, it gives CASSFFRGASGSSYEQYF.